This T cell receptor (beta chain) emerged from a study of shared clonotypes between healthy human individuals. The table came from immunoSEQ multiplex PCR; TCRdb's copy has only in-frame clones and leaves some out. Among 1.6 million or so clones, roughly 96% were seen once, and the ten largest hold approximately 1.1%. The CDR3 is 15 residues long. Trimming shortened V by 6 bases and J by 0 bases, and 12 bases separated the two germline ends. Germline CDR1 MNHEY, CDR2 SVGAGI. This clone was recorded only once. Sequencing was carried out using naive CD4+ T cells sorted from blood. The subset denotes: CD45RA+ positively selected. The chain is built from TRBV6-5 and TRBJ1-3; D is ambiguous. This clonotype was obtained from a man in his thirties or forties in good health. CDR3 amino acids: CASRRSVPSGNTIYF. Written as DNA, the CDR3 is TGTGCCAGCAGACGATCCGTCCCCTCTGGAAACACCATATATTTT.